This paragraph covers one T cell receptor (beta chain) sequence. The sample is drawn from a study of Ad26.COV2.S vaccination and SARS-CoV-2 variants. Treatment defined: roughly 19 received Ad26.COV2.S at low or high dose, single or two shots; about 5 received placebo; per-sample allocation not given. The investigators took samples on day 63 after the first vaccine or placebo injection. Trimming pared 4 bases from V and 0 bases from J, leaving 8 bases between. The CDR3 consists of 14 residues. From germline, CDR1 is SGHRS and CDR2 YFSETQ. The table came from immunoSEQ multiplex PCR; TCRdb's copy has only in-frame clones and leaves some out. The repertoire consists of approximately 400,000 clones, with roughly four fifths occurring once and the leading ten covering around 7%.

The clonotype comes from a person between 18 and 59 years old who received the Ad26.COV2.S COVID-19 vaccine or a placebo. Sequenced here: peripheral blood, sampled in a trial of Ad26.COV2.S vaccine versus placebo. V gene TRBV5-1 combines with J gene TRBJ1-5, with D possibly being TRBD1 (6 bases). The CDR3 DNA sequence: TGCGCCAGCAGCCAGGGGCATAGCAATCAGCCCCAGCATTTT. Amino acid sequence: CASSQGHSNQPQHF.